This T cell receptor beta chain was retrieved from a study of blood T cells in healthy people across ages (dated by TCRdb to between 2014 and 2017). At the level of the whole study: Template switching captured roughly one uniquely barcoded TCR beta cDNA molecule per two T cells in model experiments. Using deep sequencing normalized with unique cDNA molecular identifiers, the study measured how TCR beta repertoire diversity changes with age. The donors were divided into four age groups: young (average around 16 years), middle-aged (around 37), aged (roughly 60) and long-lived (more than 75). To avoid experimental bias, donors of different ages were distributed randomly across sequencing lanes. Two additional independent replicas of 1 million unique cDNA reads from the same blood draw were analyzed for two donors (one aged 18 to 30 and one aged 80 or older).

With respect to this clonotype: The clone's antigen remains unknown. Base qualities are not recorded, but no much larger clone differs from it by a single base.

Beyond this particular receptor, the publication reports: Since profiling was done on bulk unsorted PBMCs, naive and antigen-experienced compartments could not be conclusively compared. Observed TCR beta diversity per million T cells fell roughly linearly with age, and a significant reduction was already apparent by age around 40. Total diversity estimates from one million sequenced T cells were considered lower bounds and underestimates. Donor CMV infection status was unknown, potentially confounding age-related changes in expanded clonotypes. There was a strong correlation between observed TCR beta diversity and the percentage of naive T cells measured by flow cytometry. Compared with the aged group, more naive CD4+ T cells, fewer expanded clones and increased TCR diversity were shown by the long-lived group, suggesting age selection.

The roughly 37 donors, aged 6 to 90 years, were systemically healthy Caucasian individuals from Russia. About 10 milliliters of peripheral blood were collected from each donor into EDTA-treated Vacutainer tubes. Ficoll-Paque density-gradient centrifugation was used to isolate PBMCs, with at least 6.5 million per sample. Total RNA was extracted from PBMCs with Trizol reagent, with at least 5.5 micrograms obtained per sample. For every donor, flow cytometry on a PBMC aliquot measured the percentage of naive CD45RAhigh/CD27high T cells. Libraries were prepared through 5' RACE. Sequenced on an Illumina HiSeq 2500. A second PCR of about 7 to 12 cycles was run with a J-beta primer mix and a sample-barcoded 5' primer. Each TCR beta cDNA molecule received a unique molecular identifier from a template-switch 5' adaptor carrying 12 random nucleotides. Each sample yielded at least 2.5 million CDR3-containing paired-end reads. First-strand cDNA was synthesized from all RNA with the Mint cDNA synthesis kit, primed by a TRBC-specific oligonucleotide. After uracil-DNA glycosylase treatment, a first 18-cycle PCR used universal primers M1SS and BC2_uni_R on all cDNA. The original pipeline was this. Normalization of each sample was performed by random selection of 1 million high-quality reads, each carrying a distinct molecular identifier. Instead of being binned into consensus sequences, reads with shared molecular identifiers were discarded. CDR3 identification, clonotype clustering and error correction used MiTCR with a Q25 quality threshold and the strictest error-elimination algorithm. A nonparametric unseen species model with Euler transformation was used to estimate a lower bound on total TCR beta diversity. Clones were called with MiXCR by TCRdb after fastp trimmed the public reads at Q25, and only in-frame beta chains were retained. Rows matching on CDR3 protein sequence are summarized as one entry with the most common DNA and genes. The V and J calls were not made by the authors but by TCRdb's processing. Across this sample there are fewer than 800,000 distinct CDR3 sequences, with around half seen only once. The ten largest account for roughly 31% of the sample.

Trimming leaves V shorter by 6 bases and J shorter by 3 bases, with the junction holding 9 bases beyond the gene matches. Its CDR3 holds 15 amino acids, cysteine through phenylalanine. Solely the CDR3 DNA is kept, with 45 bases framed from the first base. From a lookup of the germline V gene, CDR1 and CDR2 are LGHNT and FRNRAP. The source of this sequence is a woman aged 55-70 years in good health. The chain is encoded by TRBV12-5 joined to TRBJ2-3; 7 middle bases align to TRBD2. Input material: blood. The nucleotides are TGTGCTAGTGGCCCCCGCAGCGGGAAAACAGATACGCAGTATTTT. Its protein is CASGPRSGKTDTQYF.